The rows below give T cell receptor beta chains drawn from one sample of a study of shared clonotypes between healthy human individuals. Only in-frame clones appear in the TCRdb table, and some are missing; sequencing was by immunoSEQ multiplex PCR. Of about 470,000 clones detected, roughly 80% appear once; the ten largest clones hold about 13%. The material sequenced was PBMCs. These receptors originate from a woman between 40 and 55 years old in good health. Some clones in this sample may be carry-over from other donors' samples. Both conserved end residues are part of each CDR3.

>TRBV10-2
CASSVGGLNTEAFF
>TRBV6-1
CASSAGPNTEAFF
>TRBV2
CASTVGGNQPQHF
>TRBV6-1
CASSEPANYGYTF
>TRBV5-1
CASSFGGRNEKLFF
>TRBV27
CASSRTAYNEQFF
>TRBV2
CASSVGGQGSYGYTF
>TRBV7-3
CASSQRSGIRNEQFF
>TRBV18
CASSPVPNTGELFF
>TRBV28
CASRTGSYERYF
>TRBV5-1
CASSPLAQNTEAFF
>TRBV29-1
CSVEDTFYGYTF
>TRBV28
CASSFQIHYGYTF
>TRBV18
CASSPPPGRKDGEQFF
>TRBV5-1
CASSPGLAGHQYNEQFF
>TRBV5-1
CASRQGVASSYNEQFF
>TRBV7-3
CASSLTSGTTDTQYF
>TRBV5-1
CASSLGQGPYEQYF
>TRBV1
CTSSQRGTTQCGELFF
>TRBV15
CATSDRLAASTDTQYF
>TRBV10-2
CASGTGDYGYTF
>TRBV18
CASSPSGGETQYF
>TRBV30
CAWSRDSFNQPQHF
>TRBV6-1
CASRPQGLSNQPQHF
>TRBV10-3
CAISEFREETQYF
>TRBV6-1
CASSFLGVTDTQYF
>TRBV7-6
CASSQGLAGVYEQYF
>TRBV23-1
CASSPQGFEQYLNTEAFF
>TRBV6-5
CASSGGNSPLHF
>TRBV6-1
CASSEQVQTNEQFF
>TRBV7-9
CASSLAISYGYTF
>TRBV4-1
CASAPLVVDYGYTF
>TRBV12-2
CASRTLPGRAPRYGYTF
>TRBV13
CASSPEGPIVDYGYTF
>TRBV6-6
CASRSLDSRGSPLHF
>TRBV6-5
CASRVYMNTEAFF
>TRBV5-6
CASSLASGAGNTIYF